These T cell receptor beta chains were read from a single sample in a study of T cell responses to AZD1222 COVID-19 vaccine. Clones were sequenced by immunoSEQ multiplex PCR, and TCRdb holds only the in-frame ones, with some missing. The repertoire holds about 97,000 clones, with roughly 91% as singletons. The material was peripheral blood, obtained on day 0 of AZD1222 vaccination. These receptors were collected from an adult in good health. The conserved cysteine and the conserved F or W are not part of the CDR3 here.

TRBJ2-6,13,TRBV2,ASRDGAPGANVLT
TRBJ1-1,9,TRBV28,ASSTNTEAF
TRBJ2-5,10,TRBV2,ASSGDGETQY
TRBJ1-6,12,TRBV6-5,ASSFSGEGSPLH
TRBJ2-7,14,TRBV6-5,ASSYKSTGVVDEQY
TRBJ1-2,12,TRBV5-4,ASSLANLELGYT
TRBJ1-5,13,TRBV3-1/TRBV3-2,ASSQGRTANQPQH
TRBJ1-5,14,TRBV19,ASSAQGARSNQPQH
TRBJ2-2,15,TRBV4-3,ASSQGAGGGNTGELF
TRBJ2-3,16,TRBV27,ASSLTLGRTSGKDTQY
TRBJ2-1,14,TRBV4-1,ASSQDVVAGNYEQF
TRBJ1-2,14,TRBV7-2,ASSPQRAGGNYGYT
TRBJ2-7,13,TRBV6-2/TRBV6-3,ASSYFLAGSASQY
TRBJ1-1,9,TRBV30,AWGTGREAF
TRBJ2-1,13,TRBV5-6,ASSLYSGSYNEQF
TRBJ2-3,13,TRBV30,AWSGGIAGTDTQY
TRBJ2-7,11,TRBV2,ASTGQGGYEQY
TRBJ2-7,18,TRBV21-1,ASSKSGRTGKDTRAYEQY
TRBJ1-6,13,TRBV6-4,ASSELQGGNSPLH
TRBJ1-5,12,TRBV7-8,ASSHRQADQPQH
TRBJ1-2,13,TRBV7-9,ASSLLDRPIYGYT
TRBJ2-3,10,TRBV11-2,ASSQVADTQY
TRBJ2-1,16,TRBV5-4,ASSLETATASSYNEQF
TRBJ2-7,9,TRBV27,ASSPCYEQY
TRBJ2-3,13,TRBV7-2,ASSTRLADTDTQY
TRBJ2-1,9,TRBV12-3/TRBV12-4,ASSPGTREF
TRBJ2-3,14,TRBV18,ASSGTSGVRRSTQY
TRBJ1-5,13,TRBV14,ASSQYRVSNQPQH
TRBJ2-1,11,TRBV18,ASSRGLDNEQF
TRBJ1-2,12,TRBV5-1,ASSIQQGRDGYT
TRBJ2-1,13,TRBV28,ASSRLADSYNEQF
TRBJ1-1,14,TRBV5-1,ASSQQGARGNTEAF
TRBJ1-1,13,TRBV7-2,ASSLAGGAYTEAF
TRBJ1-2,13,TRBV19,ASSIADSEYYGYT
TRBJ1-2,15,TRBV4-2,ASSQDGRNGGRSGYT
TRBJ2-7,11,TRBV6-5,ASSFGPSYEQY
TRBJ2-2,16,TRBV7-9,ASSPRPPGVGNTGELF
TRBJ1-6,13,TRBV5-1,ASSLVPGSDSPLH
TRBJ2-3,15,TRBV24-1,ATSDLPQQGLTDTQY
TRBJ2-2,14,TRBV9,ASSPSFGLNTGELF
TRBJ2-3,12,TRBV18,ASSRAGSTDTQY
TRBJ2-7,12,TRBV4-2,ASSQDAGTYEQY
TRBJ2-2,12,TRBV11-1,ASSLVRDTGELF
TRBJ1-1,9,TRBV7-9,ASSPEREAF
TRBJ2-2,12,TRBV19,ASSKRGVGGELF
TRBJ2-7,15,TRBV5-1,ASSLVRSGQGSYEQY
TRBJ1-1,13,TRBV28,ASSSAGEGYTEAF
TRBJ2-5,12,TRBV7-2,ASSLELAEETQY
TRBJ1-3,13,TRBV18,ASSPGTGSGNTIY
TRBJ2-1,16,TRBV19,ASSIRGARPGSYNEQF